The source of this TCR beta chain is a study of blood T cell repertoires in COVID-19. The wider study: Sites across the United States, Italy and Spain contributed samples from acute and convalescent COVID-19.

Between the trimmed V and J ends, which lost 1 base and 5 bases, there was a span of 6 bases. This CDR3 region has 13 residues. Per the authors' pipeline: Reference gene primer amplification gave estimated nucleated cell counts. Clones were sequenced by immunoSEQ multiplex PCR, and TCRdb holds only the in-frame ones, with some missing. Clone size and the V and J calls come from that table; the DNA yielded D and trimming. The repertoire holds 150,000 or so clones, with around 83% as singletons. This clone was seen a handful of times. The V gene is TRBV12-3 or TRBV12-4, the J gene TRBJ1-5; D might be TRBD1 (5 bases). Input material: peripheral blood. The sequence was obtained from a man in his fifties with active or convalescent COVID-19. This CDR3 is CASSLEGYQPQHF. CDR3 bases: TGTGCCAGCAGTTTAGAGGGGTATCAGCCCCAGCATTTT.